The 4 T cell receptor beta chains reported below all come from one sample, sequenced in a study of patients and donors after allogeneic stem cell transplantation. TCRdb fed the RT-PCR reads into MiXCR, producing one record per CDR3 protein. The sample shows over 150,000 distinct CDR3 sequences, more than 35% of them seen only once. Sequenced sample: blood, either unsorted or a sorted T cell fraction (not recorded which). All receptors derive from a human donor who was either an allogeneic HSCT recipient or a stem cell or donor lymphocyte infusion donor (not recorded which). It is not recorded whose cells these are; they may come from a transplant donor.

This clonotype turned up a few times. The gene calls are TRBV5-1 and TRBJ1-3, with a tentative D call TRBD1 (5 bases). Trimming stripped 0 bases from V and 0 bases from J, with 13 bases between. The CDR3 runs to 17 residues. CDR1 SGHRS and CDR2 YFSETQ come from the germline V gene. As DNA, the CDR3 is TGCGCCAGCAGCTTGGCACCGGGGCAGTTCTCTGGAAACACCATATATTTT. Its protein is CASSLAPGQFSGNTIYF. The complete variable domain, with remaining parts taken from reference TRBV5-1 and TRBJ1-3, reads KAGVTQTPRYLIKTRGQQVTLSCSPISGHRSVSWYQQTPGQGLQFLFEYFSETQRNKGNFPGRFSGRQFSNSRSEMNVSTLELGDSALYLCASSLAPGQFSGNTIYFGEGSWLTVV.

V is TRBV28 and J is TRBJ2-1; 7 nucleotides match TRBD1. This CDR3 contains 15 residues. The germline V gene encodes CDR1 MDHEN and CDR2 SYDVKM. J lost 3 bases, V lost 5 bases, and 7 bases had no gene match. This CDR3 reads CASSTIAGGYNEQFF. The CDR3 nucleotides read TGTGCCAGCAGTACCATCGCAGGGGGCTACAATGAGCAGTTCTTC.

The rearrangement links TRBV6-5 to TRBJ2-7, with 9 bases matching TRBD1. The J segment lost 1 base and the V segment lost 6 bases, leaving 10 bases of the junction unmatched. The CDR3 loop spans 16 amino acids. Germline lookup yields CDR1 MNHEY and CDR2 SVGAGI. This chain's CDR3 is CASRQTSGQGSYEQYF. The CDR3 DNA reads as TGTGCCAGCAGGCAGACTTCAGGACAGGGGTCCTACGAGCAGTACTTC.

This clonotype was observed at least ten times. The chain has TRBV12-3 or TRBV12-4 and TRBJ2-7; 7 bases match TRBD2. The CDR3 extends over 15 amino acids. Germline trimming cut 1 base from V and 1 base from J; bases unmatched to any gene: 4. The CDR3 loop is CASSLGAGASYEQYF. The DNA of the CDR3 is TGTGCCAGCAGTTTAGGGGCGGGAGCATCCTACGAGCAGTACTTC.